This T cell receptor beta chain stems from a study of tumour-infiltrating T cells in Burkitt lymphoma. The overall study: Overall and progression-free survival were predicted by productive clonality.

TCRdb keeps only in-frame clones here, not all; method: immunoSEQ multiplex PCR. The sample gives some 9,200 clones, less than 65% of which show up once; just over 5.5% is in the top ten. The V gene's germline CDR1 is MNHEY and CDR2 SMNVEV (reference sequence). The CDR3 loop spans 14 amino acids. The junction had 12 bases not matched to a gene; V was cut back by 9 bases and J by 5 bases. The chain carries TRBV27 and TRBJ1-1; 7 nucleotides align to TRBD1. Sequencing used tumor tissue. The origin of this receptor is a human donor with diffuse large B-cell lymphoma. CDR3 loop: CASRLGRGQTEAFF. In DNA form, the CDR3 reads TGTGCCAGTCGTCTAGGGAGGGGGCAAACTGAAGCTTTCTTT.